A single sample gave rise to the 22 T cell receptor beta chains below, sequenced in a study of cytotoxic CD8 clonotypes in ibrutinib-treated CLL. Only in-frame clones appear in the TCRdb table, and some are missing; sequencing was by immunoSEQ multiplex PCR. The sample has 150,000 to 200,000 clones, around 80% seen once. The sequenced sample was PBMCs, obtained after 24 months of ibrutinib treatment. The receptor set was obtained from a human donor with chronic lymphocytic leukemia.

This rearrangement joins TRBV7-2 to TRBJ2-3, with D unresolved. CDR3 length equals 12 residues. Germline V lookup: CDR1 SGHTA, CDR2 FQGNSA. The V and J ends lost 3 bases and 5 bases respectively, with 6 bases between them. The CDR3 region has the DNA TGTGCCAGCAGCTTTTCAGGAGATACGCAGTATTTT. Its translation is CASSFSGDTQYF.

This sequence joins TRBV28 and TRBJ2-3; TRBD2 matches at 12 bases. CDR1 is MDHEN and CDR2 is SYDVKM in the germline V gene. The CDR3 extends over 16 amino acids. V shed 6 bases, J shed 10 bases, and the junction held 14 bases outside the gene matches. CDR3 in DNA: TGTGCCAGCAGCCCCGGACTAGCGGGAAAGGTAGGCGCGCAGTATTTT. Encoded protein: CASSPGLAGKVGAQYF.

This CDR3 is CASSTGGLAGESTGELFF. In DNA, the CDR3 is TGTGCCAGCAGCACAGGGGGACTAGCGGGCGAAAGCACCGGGGAGCTGTTTTTT. The chain employs TRBV11-2 and TRBJ2-2; 12 nucleotides align to TRBD2. CDR1 is SGHAT, CDR2 FQNNGV, per germline. The CDR3 runs 18 residues. J was trimmed by 4 bases and V by 5 bases; bases with no gene match: 11.

The V gene is TRBV28, the J gene TRBJ2-7, with D uncertain. Germline-derived CDR1 and CDR2 are MDHEN and SYDVKM. V was clipped by 1 base and J by 3 bases, with 7 bases between them. The CDR3 totals 13 residues. The CDR3 nucleotides are TGTGCCAGCAGTTTATCGGCTGTCTACGAGCAGTACTTC. This encodes CASSLSAVYEQYF.

V usage is TRBV7-6 and J usage is TRBJ1-2, with 8 bases fitting TRBD1. V gave up 5 bases and J gave up 4 bases; unmatched junction bases: 9. This CDR3 is built from 15 residues. Per the germline V gene, CDR1 is SGHVS and CDR2 is FNYEAQ. This CDR3 reads CASSPGTGGIYGYTF. CDR3 nucleotide sequence: TGTGCCAGCAGCCCGGGGACAGGAGGCATCTATGGCTACACCTTC.

CDR3 sequence reads: CASTNWKRGQGLFF. The CDR3 nucleotides read TGTGCCAGCACGAATTGGAAGAGGGGACAAGGACTGTTTTTT. J is TRBJ1-4 and V is TRBV28, with a possible D match to TRBD1 (6 bases). This CDR3 contains 14 residues. The germline CDR1 and CDR2 sequences are MDHEN and SYDVKM. V dropped 7 bases and J dropped 13 bases, with 22 bases sitting between them.

The chain has TRBV7-2 and TRBJ2-7; weak D call: TRBD2 (5 bases). This CDR3 region has 15 residues. With 1 base removed from V and 0 bases from J, the gap between germline ends came to 10 bases. The germline V gene encodes CDR1 SGHTA and CDR2 FQGNSA. The CDR3 nucleotides are TGTGCCAGCAGCTTAGAAAGCGGAAGCTCCTACGAGCAGTACTTC. Translated: CASSLESGSSYEQYF.

The J gene is TRBJ1-1, the V gene TRBV7-9, with a tentative D call TRBD1 (5 bases). Per the germline V gene, CDR1 is SEHNR and CDR2 is FQNEAQ (reference sequence). The V end was cut by 8 bases, the J end by 4 bases, with 17 bases between. This CDR3 spans 14 amino acids. CDR3 coding DNA: TGTGCCAGCTCCCCGGAGGGGCCTCCCACTGAAGCTTTCTTT. It codes for CASSPEGPPTEAFF.

The gene calls are TRBV4-1 and TRBJ1-2; perhaps TRBD1 as D (6 bases). The germline V gene encodes CDR1 MGHRA and CDR2 YSYEKL. Deletions cut 3 bases from V and 4 bases from J, with 15 bases between. This CDR3 contains 15 residues. In DNA, the CDR3 is TGCGCCAGCAGCCATCTTCGGACAGCTGGCTATGGCTACACCTTC. This gives the protein CASSHLRTAGYGYTF.

The chain links TRBV6-6 to TRBJ2-1; perhaps TRBD1 as D (6 bases). Trimming stripped 5 bases from V and 9 bases from J, with 20 bases between. This CDR3 has 15 residues. The germline V gene encodes CDR1 MNHNY and CDR2 SVGAGI (reference sequence). The CDR3, as DNA: TGTGCCAGCAGTCCTAACAGGGCGGTAGGGGGTGAGCAGTTCTTC. It is translated as CASSPNRAVGGEQFF.

Many counts were recorded for this clone. J is TRBJ2-7 and V is TRBV2; possibly TRBD1 for D (6 bases). This CDR3 has 11 amino acids. Germline lookup yields CDR1 SNHLY and CDR2 FYNNEI. The ends were cut back, 7 bases at V and 5 bases at J, with 9 bases in the middle. Written as DNA, the CDR3 is TGTGCCAGCACACAGGGTAACGAGCAGTACTTC. The encoded protein is CASTQGNEQYF. The full variable domain, completed using reference TRBV2 and TRBJ2-7, is EPEVTQTPSHQVTQMGQEVILRCVPISNHLYFYWYRQILGQKVEFLVSFYNNEISEKSEIFDDQFSVERPDGSNFTLKIRSTKLEDSAMYFCASTQGNEQYFGPGTRLTVT.

The gene calls are TRBV11-2 and TRBJ2-7; 15 nucleotides line up with TRBD2. Germline trimming cut 5 bases from V and 7 bases from J; bases unmatched to any gene: 3. This CDR3 comprises 14 residues. The germline V gene encodes CDR1 SGHAT and CDR2 FQNNGV. This CDR3 is CASSTGTSGREQYF. As DNA, the CDR3 is TGTGCCAGCAGCACCGGGACTAGCGGGAGGGAGCAGTACTTC.

The chain joins TRBV6-6 to TRBJ2-6; TRBD1 might be the D (6 bases). The CDR3 is 15 residues long. The V and J ends lost 4 bases and 2 bases respectively, with 9 bases between them. CDR1 MNHNY and CDR2 SVGAGI come from the germline V gene (reference sequence). DNA of the CDR3: TGTGCCAGCAGTTTTAGGGACACTGGGGCCAACGTCCTGACTTTC. Protein sequence: CASSFRDTGANVLTF.

The chain has TRBV7-3 and TRBJ2-7, with D tentatively TRBD2 (6 bases). This CDR3 is 12 amino acids long. The V gene lost 5 bases and the J gene lost 7 bases, with 12 bases spanning the gap. In germline, CDR1 is SGHTA, CDR2 FQGTGA. The CDR3 sequence is CASSPGDGEQYF. The DNA for the CDR3 is TGTGCCAGCAGCCCGGGGGACGGTGAGCAGTACTTC.

This chain links TRBV6-6 with TRBJ2-7, with 10 bases matching TRBD2. This CDR3 region has 13 residues. Germline CDR1 reads MNHNY; CDR2 reads SVGAGI (reference sequence). V lost 7 bases and J lost 5; bases outside the gene matches: 5. The CDR3 region is CASMGLAGDEQYF. The CDR3 coding sequence is TGTGCCAGCATGGGGCTAGCGGGAGACGAGCAGTACTTC.

CDR3 sequence (DNA): TGTGCCAGCAGTTTAGGCCGGGCAAGCACTGAAGCTTTCTTT. This sequence encodes CASSLGRASTEAFF. The chain is built from TRBV27 and TRBJ1-1; D unresolved. Trimming stripped 2 bases from V and 4 bases from J, with 11 bases between. Per the germline V gene, CDR1 is MNHEY and CDR2 is SMNVEV (reference sequence). CDR3 length equals 14 residues.

The J gene is TRBJ1-5, the V gene TRBV7-2; TRBD1 aligns across 7 bases. Trimming took 6 bases from V and 6 from J; bases not matched to a gene: 2. The CDR3 extends over 12 amino acids. Germline lookup yields CDR1 SGHTA and CDR2 FQGNSA. CDR3 residues: CASSHRGQPQHF. The DNA of the CDR3 is TGTGCCAGCAGTCACAGGGGTCAGCCCCAGCATTTT.

The sample holds a few counts of this clone. The genes are TRBV19 and TRBJ1-5; TRBD1 might be the D (5 bases). With 6 bases removed from V and 7 bases from J, the gap between germline ends came to 22 bases. The CDR3 covers 16 residues. The germline gives CDR1 LNHDA, CDR2 SQIVND (reference sequence). CDR3 protein: CASSPPTVLGGQPQHF. The CDR3 DNA reads as TGTGCCAGTAGCCCCCCAACGGTCCTCGGGGGGCAGCCCCAGCATTTT.

The chain has TRBV19 and TRBJ2-1; the D gene is possibly TRBD2 (7 bases). CDR3 length: 15 residues. V lost 5 bases to trimming and J lost 15 bases, with 26 bases between them. Germline CDR1 and CDR2: LNHDA and SQIVND (reference sequence). The DNA for the CDR3 is TGTGCCAGTAGTCCCGGGGGGCTAGCGGCCCCCTGGCCGTTCTTC. Amino acid sequence: CASSPGGLAAPWPFF.

The CDR3 spells CASSPWMTGSEQYF. CDR3 sequence (DNA): TGTGCCAGCAGTCCTTGGATGACAGGGTCCGAGCAGTACTTC. The V gene is TRBV27, the J gene TRBJ2-7; 7 nucleotides agree with TRBD1. This CDR3 region has 14 residues. The J segment lost 6 bases and the V segment lost 5 bases, leaving 10 bases of the junction unmatched. Germline CDR1 and CDR2: MNHEY and SMNVEV (reference sequence).

This chain links TRBV7-8 with TRBJ2-7, with 9 nucleotides matching TRBD1. The CDR3 has 16 residues. Germline CDR1 SGHVS, CDR2 FQNEAQ. Trimming at V came to 0 bases and at J to 4 bases, leaving 7 bases not matched to a gene. The CDR3 is CASSLAGGQGKYEQYF. DNA for the CDR3: TGTGCCAGCAGCTTAGCGGGGGGACAGGGAAAGTACGAGCAGTACTTC.

The rearrangement uses TRBV9 and TRBJ2-5; D not certain. This CDR3 has 14 amino acids. CDR1 is SGDLS and CDR2 is YYNGEE in the germline V gene. Trimming removed 3 bases at V and 5 bases at J, with 14 bases between. This CDR3 reads CASSERRSTETQYF. The CDR3 coding sequence is TGTGCCAGCAGCGAGAGAAGATCAACGGAGACCCAGTACTTC.